The clone carrying this T cell receptor beta chain was seen more than once but under ten times. Its antigen is not known. The second PCR ran 7 to 11 cycles with a sample-barcoded 5' primer and J-beta primers. TCRdb re-called the 5' RACE reads with MiXCR, one entry per CDR3 protein. The data contain 800,000 to 1,000,000 distinct CDR3 sequences, 40% to 60% of them singletons. V shed 8 bases, J shed 5 bases, and the junction held 9 bases outside the gene matches. This CDR3 is built from 14 residues. Per the germline V gene, CDR1 is LNHNV and CDR2 is YYDKDF (reference sequence). This entry belongs to a study of blood T cells in healthy people across ages. General study results and limits: Samples with more naive T cells showed higher observed beta diversity. It was the long-lived donors that had more naive CD4+ cells and higher diversity than aged donors.

Each donor gave around 9.3 milliliters of peripheral blood. The chain carries TRBV15 and TRBJ2-3; TRBD2 matches 8 bases. The sequenced sample was blood. This clonotype was obtained from a man aged 25 to 45 in good health. The CDR3 spells CATGTTGGLDTQYF. The CDR3 bases are TGTGCCACCGGGACTACGGGGGGGCTAGATACGCAGTATTTT. The variable domain in full, completed from reference TRBV15 and TRBJ2-3, reads DAMVIQNPRYQVTQFGKPVTLSCSQTLNHNVMYWYQQKSSQAPKLLFHYYDKDFNNEADTPDNFQSRRPNTSFCFLDIRSPGLGDTAMYLCATGTTGGLDTQYFGPGTRLTVL.